A selection of T cell receptor beta chains follows, all from one sample in a study of neoadjuvant anti-PD-1 for oral cavity cancer. Sequencing used immunoSEQ multiplex PCR; TCRdb keeps in-frame clones, though not all of them. Seen here are approximately 42,000 clones, about three quarters observed once, and the top ten hold 4.8%. This sample comprised PBMCs, obtained after nivolumab (anti-PD-1) treatment. The source is a person between 40 and 85 years old with oral cavity squamous cell carcinoma. CDR3s include the opening cysteine and the closing phenylalanine or tryptophan. D genes are given only for firm matches. Only some rows state a clone size, as once, few, many or a class for expanded clones.

CASSVQGALNTEAFF,TGTGCCAGCAGCGTACAGGGGGCCTTGAACACTGAAGCTTTCTTT,TRBD1,TRBJ1-1,.,TRBV13
CASLESTSGSSRQTQYF,TGTGCCAGCCTAGAATCGACTAGCGGGAGTTCTAGGCAGACCCAGTACTTC,TRBD2,TRBJ2-5,.,TRBV6-4
CASSPRLNTEAFF,TGCGCCAGCAGCCCAAGGTTGAACACTGAAGCTTTCTTT,.,TRBJ1-1,few,TRBV4-1
CASRRRTSKGSPLHF,TGTGCCAGCAGGCGAAGGACCTCCAAGGGTTCACCCCTCCACTTT,.,TRBJ1-6,.,TRBV11-2
CASSLVGGQRREYGYTF,TGTGCCAGCTCCCTAGTTGGGGGACAGCGAAGGGAATATGGCTACACCTTC,TRBD1,TRBJ1-2,.,TRBV7-8
CASKRPGRKTQYF,TGTGCCAGCAAACGGCCGGGACGGAAGACCCAGTACTTC,.,TRBJ2-5,.,TRBV27
CASSLASGRYNEQFF,TGTGCCAGCAGCCTTGCTAGCGGGAGGTACAATGAGCAGTTCTTC,TRBD2,TRBJ2-1,.,TRBV7-3
CASSSDRGQYF,TGTGCCAGCAGCTCTGACAGGGGTCAGTACTTC,TRBD1,TRBJ2-5,.,TRBV28
CASSLTGGYEQYF,TGTGCCAGCAGTTTAACAGGGGGGTACGAGCAGTACTTC,TRBD1,TRBJ2-7,.,TRBV28
CASSEAIPGGEQFF,TGTGCCAGCAGTGAAGCAATCCCGGGAGGCGAGCAGTTCTTC,TRBD2,TRBJ2-1,.,TRBV2
CASSVEDRGQVGGYTF,TGTGCCAGCAGCGTAGAAGACAGGGGGCAGGTTGGTGGCTACACCTTC,TRBD1,TRBJ1-2,.,TRBV9
CAWKGRGPLANYGYTF,TGTGCCTGGAAAGGCAGGGGTCCCCTAGCTAACTATGGCTACACCTTC,.,TRBJ1-2,.,TRBV30
CASSLEGGDTQYF,TGCGCCAGCAGCTTGGAGGGAGGGGATACGCAGTATTTT,TRBD2,TRBJ2-3,.,TRBV5-1
CASSSTPGGGELFF,TGCGCCAGCAGCTCCACTCCGGGCGGCGGGGAGCTGTTTTTT,.,TRBJ2-2,.,TRBV5-1
CASSPDTSGGSSYEQYF,TGCGCCAGCAGCCCGGACACTAGCGGGGGGAGCTCCTACGAGCAGTACTTC,TRBD2,TRBJ2-7,.,TRBV4-1
CASSLHPGPNTGELFF,TGTGCCAGCAGCCTACACCCGGGCCCAAACACCGGGGAGCTGTTTTTT,.,TRBJ2-2,.,TRBV14
CASSEETRADTQYF,TGTGCCAGCAGTGAAGAGACTAGGGCCGATACGCAGTATTTT,.,TRBJ2-3,few,TRBV2
CASSLGFNTEAFF,TGTGCCAGCAGCCTTGGATTCAACACTGAAGCTTTCTTT,.,TRBJ1-1,once,TRBV11-3
CATSPPLAGGPIYNEQFF,TGTGCCACCAGCCCCCCGTTAGCGGGAGGGCCGATCTACAATGAGCAGTTCTTC,TRBD2,TRBJ2-1,few,TRBV15
CASSTHPIEHYNEQFF,TGTGCCAGCAGTACACACCCCATCGAACACTACAATGAGCAGTTCTTC,.,TRBJ2-1,.,TRBV2
CASSLTAGRGPTGELFF,TGTGCCAGCAGTTTAACGGCGGGACGGGGCCCCACCGGGGAGCTGTTTTTT,.,TRBJ2-2,.,TRBV27
CASGMGGWNGELFF,TGTGCCAGCGGTATGGGGGGGTGGAACGGGGAGCTGTTTTTT,TRBD2,TRBJ2-2,few,TRBV25-1
CASSTTVYGYTF,TGTGCCAGCAGCACAACGGTCTATGGCTACACCTTC,.,TRBJ1-2,.,TRBV7-2
CSVGGGAKNIQYF,TGCAGCGTCGGCGGGGGTGCCAAAAACATTCAGTACTTC,TRBD2,TRBJ2-4,.,TRBV29-1